The T cell receptor beta chain under discussion was sequenced for a study of human T cells and chemical hapten exposure. The V gene's germline CDR1 is MNHNS and CDR2 SASEGT. Trimming pared 7 bases from V and 2 bases from J, leaving 12 bases between. The CDR3 length is 13 residues. TCRdb reprocessed the RACE reads with MiXCR, giving one entry per CDR3 protein. The sample contains roughly 380,000 distinct CDR3 sequences, about 6% of which appear only once. This clonotype was seen more than once but under ten times. The antigen is unknown. Indicated time point: patch test 2, 6 weeks after DPC sensitization. Treatment indicated: therapeutic diphenylcyclopropenone sensitization with weekly scalp DPC. Suited to DPC and affected by alopecia, the donors ranged from 18 to 70 years old. Study-wide results and limits: PT1 expanded TCR counts and patch test score were linked, and their correlation was positive.

This chain connects TRBV6-1 to TRBJ2-7; TRBD1 is a possible D gene (5 bases). Sequenced material: whole blood, taken in connection with sensitization to the hapten diphenylcyclopropenone (DPC). This TCR was recovered from a woman younger than 35 with alopecia areata. Some clones in this sample may be carry-over from other donors' samples. CDR3 DNA: TGTGCCAGCACAAGGGGAAAGCCCTACGAGCAGTACTTC. Protein sequence: CASTRGKPYEQYF.